This T cell receptor (beta chain) came from a study of long-term antiretroviral therapy in people with HIV. General study results and limits: Diversity increased after ART yet remained lower than in transplant donor controls. ART adherence, viral resistance and therapy changes were undocumented.

The cryopreserved samples used held roughly 0.9-11 million PBMC prior to extraction of DNA. This clone was recorded a few times. Its antigen is as yet unknown. A v3.0 immunoSEQ assay was performed at survey level. The method was immunoSEQ multiplex PCR; TCRdb's version includes in-frame clones alone and lacks a portion of them. The data show 8,400 or so clones, less than 90% seen once. Sequences were derived from unsorted PBMCs, sampled 0.3 years before starting antiretroviral therapy. The TCR comes from a man aged 30 to 39 with HIV.

The CDR3 loop is CASSEYFSGRDSPLHF. The CDR3 DNA is TGTGCCAGCAGTGAATATTTCTCGGGAAGAGATTCACCCCTCCACTTT. The chain carries TRBV25-1 and TRBJ1-6, with D unresolved. The CDR3 totals 16 residues. Per germline, CDR1 MGHDK and CDR2 SYGVNS. Trimming cost V 0 bases and J 8 bases, with 14 bases left between them.